Sequencing of this TCR beta chain was carried out in a study of STAT5B mutations in CD4+ large granular lymphocyte leukemia. Germline V gives CDR1 SGHTA, CDR2 FQGNSA. This CDR3 has 15 amino acids. Trimming took 1 base from V and 1 from J, leaving 10 bases between them. Findings and limits, study-wide: Without putative leukemic clones, patient CD4-sorted repertoires remained more clonal than healthy CD4+ repertoires. 8/27 top patient clones versus 2/35 control clones were TRBV06-family.

Authors' processing steps: A productive frequency of 2.59 x 10-5 was the lowest detectable. Here immunoSEQ multiplex PCR was the method, and the copy in TCRdb shows in-frame clones only, minus some. V and J calls and clone size are given by that table; D and trimming were obtained from the DNA. The sample carries roughly 38,000 clones, about 80% recorded once. Controls came from buffy coats of healthy blood donors. On this clone itself: Its antigen is still unknown.

Sequencing was performed on CD4+ T cells from blood buffy coats. V usage is TRBV7-2 and J usage is TRBJ1-2, with D uncertain. This receptor was taken from a human donor in good health. As DNA, the CDR3 is TGTGCCAGCAGCTTAGAGTTCGGGGTTAACTATGGCTACACCTTC. This codes for CASSLEFGVNYGYTF.